This T cell receptor beta chain was sequenced during a study of neoadjuvant nivolumab and ipilimumab in lung cancer. General observations from the study: Resected-tumor TCR richness correlated positively with pretherapy blood richness. TCR clonality did not significantly correlate with pathologic tumor regression. From pretherapy to surgery, tumor richness and clonality rose with dual therapy. Compared with tumor-adjacent uninvolved lung, resected tumors showed greater richness and clonality.

Assay: immunoSEQ multiplex PCR; the TCRdb copy retains only in-frame clones and omits some. Here the sample spans roughly 32,000 clones, about 92% being singletons. This clone was observed once. Its specificity is unknown. CDR1 MNHNS and CDR2 SASEGT come from the germline V gene. V shed 7 bases and J shed 0 bases, with 7 bases lying between them. CDR3 size: 13 residues. Material: peripheral blood, obtained after neoadjuvant nivolumab, alone or with ipilimumab, at or shortly before surgery. The chain is built from TRBV6-1 and TRBJ2-4; D is undetermined. This clonotype was sampled from an adult with non-small cell lung cancer. CDR3 region: CASNGLAKNIQYF. CDR3 DNA sequence: TGTGCCAGCAACGGTTTAGCCAAAAACATTCAGTACTTC.